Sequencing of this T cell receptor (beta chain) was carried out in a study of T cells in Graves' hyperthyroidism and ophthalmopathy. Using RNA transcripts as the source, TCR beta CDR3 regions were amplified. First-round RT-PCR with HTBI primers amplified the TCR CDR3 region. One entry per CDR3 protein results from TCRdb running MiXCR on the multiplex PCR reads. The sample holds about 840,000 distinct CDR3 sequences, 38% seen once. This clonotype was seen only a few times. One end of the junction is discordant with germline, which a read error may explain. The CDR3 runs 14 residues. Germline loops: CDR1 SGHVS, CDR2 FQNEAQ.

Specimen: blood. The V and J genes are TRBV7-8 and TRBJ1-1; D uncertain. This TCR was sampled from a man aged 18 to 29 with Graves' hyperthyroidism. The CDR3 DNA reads TGCGCCAGCAGCCAATTCTCTAGGAACACTGAAGCTTTCTTT. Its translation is CASSQFSRNTEAFF.